What follows are 11 T cell receptor beta chains derived from one specimen sequenced in a study of CD4 and CD8 cells across lung adenocarcinoma regions. In TCRdb, the PCR reads were re-called with MiXCR into one record per CDR3 protein. The data show roughly 20,000 distinct CDR3 sequences, 50% to 55% seen once. The sequenced sample consisted of CD8+ T cells from the center of a lung tumor. Source of these receptors: a female donor with lung adenocarcinoma. The CD4 and CD8 labels of this study may be unreliable.

This clonotype was seen just once. The chain recombines TRBV10-1 with TRBJ2-3; 8 nucleotides align to TRBD2. The junction had 3 bases not matched to a gene; V was cut back by 2 bases and J by 5 bases. CDR1 WNHNN and CDR2 SYGVQD come from the germline V gene (reference sequence). The CDR3 is 14 residues long. The CDR3 is CASSEGLAGDTQYF. Written as DNA, the CDR3 is TGCGCCAGCAGTGAGGGTCTAGCGGGAGATACGCAGTATTTT.

As to this clonotype: The germline gene is not matched at one end of the junction; a read error may be the cause. The gene calls are TRBV6-1 and TRBJ2-4, with D perhaps TRBD2 (6 bases). The CDR3 is made up of 16 amino acids. Germline CDR1 and CDR2: MNHNS and SASEGT. In DNA form, the CDR3 reads TGTGTCAGCAGCGTCTCGGGACTGGGAGCCAAAAACATGCAGTACTTC. Residues: CVSSVSGLGAKNMQYF.

The genes are TRBV6-1 and TRBJ2-4; the D gene is possibly TRBD2 (6 bases). Trimming took 4 bases from V and 13 from J, leaving 32 bases between them. Germline lookup yields CDR1 MNHNS and CDR2 SASEGT. The CDR3 has 18 amino acids. For the CDR3, the DNA is TGTGCCAGCAGTGGACCGTTCTCGGGGGTGTGGGCCAAAGATACGCAGTACTTC. Translated, it gives CASSGPFSGVWAKDTQYF.

Comments on this clonotype: Relative to the germline gene, one junction end is altered; a read error may explain this. The rearrangement links TRBV10-3 to TRBJ2-3; TRBD1 is a possible D gene (5 bases). This CDR3 has 14 amino acids. In germline, CDR1 is ENHRY, CDR2 SYGVKD. The chain's CDR3 is CAGLGCSGEDTQYF. Here the CDR3 DNA reads TGTGCGGGGCTAGGGTGTTCTGGGGAAGATACGCAGTATTTC.

The rearrangement joins TRBV7-3 to TRBJ2-5; TRBD1 matches 10 bases. The CDR3 spans 15 residues. Unmatched junction bases numbered 10, after V lost 8 bases and J lost 4 bases. Germline V gene data show CDR1 as SGHTA and CDR2 as FQGTGA. The CDR3: CASGRGTGEGETQYF. CDR3 DNA sequence: TGTGCCAGCGGTAGGGGGACAGGGGAGGGAGAGACCCAGTACTTC.

V is TRBV5-1 and J is TRBJ2-7; D might be TRBD1 or TRBD2, each matching 5 bases. Per germline, CDR1 SGHRS and CDR2 YFSETQ. This CDR3 has 14 residues. Trimming pared 4 bases from V and 1 base from J, leaving 12 bases between. CDR3 in amino acids: CASSRLGDSYEQYF. CDR3 in DNA: TGCGCCAGCAGCCGATTGGGGGATTCCTACGAGCAGTACTTC.

The chain employs TRBV27 and TRBJ2-4, with D hard to call. The germline V gene encodes CDR1 MNHEY and CDR2 SMNVEV (reference sequence). This CDR3 has 13 amino acids. V was cut by 2 bases and J by 12 bases, with 14 bases left in between. CDR3 amino acids: CASSLRPTDTQYF. The CDR3 coding sequence is TGTGCCAGCAGTTTACGACCCACAGACACTCAGTACTTC.

Worth noting for this clonotype: Compared with germline, one end of the junction differs, possibly owing to a read error. This rearrangement joins TRBV6-1 to TRBJ2-5; D is perhaps TRBD2 (5 bases). Germline values: CDR1 MNHNS, CDR2 SASEGT. CDR3 length: 15 residues. CDR3 protein: CASRQAGRSQETQYF. For the CDR3, the DNA is TGTGCCAGCAGGCAGGCGGGCCGCTCCCAAGAGACCCAGTATTTC.

V is TRBV6-1 and J is TRBJ2-1, with 10 positions matching TRBD2. CDR1 is MNHNS and CDR2 is SASEGT in the germline V gene. Trimming at V came to 6 bases and at J to 4 bases, leaving 6 bases not matched to a gene. This CDR3 region has 15 residues. The DNA of the CDR3 is TGTGCCAGCAGATCAGGGACTAGCGTATACAATGAGCAGTTCTTC. The encoded protein is CASRSGTSVYNEQFF.

The chain joins TRBV6-5 to TRBJ1-2; 9 bases align to TRBD1. The CDR3 covers 16 residues. The V and J ends lost 0 bases and 1 base, in that order; junction bases with no gene match: 3. The germline CDR1 and CDR2 sequences are MNHEY and SVGAGI. The CDR3 coding sequence is TGTGCCAGCAGTTACTCGAGACAGGGGGTTAACTATGGCTACACCTTC. This sequence encodes CASSYSRQGVNYGYTF.

This chain links TRBV10-1 with TRBJ2-3; D is undetermined. CDR1 is WNHNN, CDR2 SYGVQD, per germline (reference sequence). CDR3 length: 15 residues. The ends were cut back, 2 bases at V and 3 bases at J, with 12 bases in the middle. CDR3 sequence: CASSEPALGTDTQYF. The CDR3 DNA reads TGCGCCAGCAGTGAGCCCGCACTGGGGACAGATACGCAGTATTTT.